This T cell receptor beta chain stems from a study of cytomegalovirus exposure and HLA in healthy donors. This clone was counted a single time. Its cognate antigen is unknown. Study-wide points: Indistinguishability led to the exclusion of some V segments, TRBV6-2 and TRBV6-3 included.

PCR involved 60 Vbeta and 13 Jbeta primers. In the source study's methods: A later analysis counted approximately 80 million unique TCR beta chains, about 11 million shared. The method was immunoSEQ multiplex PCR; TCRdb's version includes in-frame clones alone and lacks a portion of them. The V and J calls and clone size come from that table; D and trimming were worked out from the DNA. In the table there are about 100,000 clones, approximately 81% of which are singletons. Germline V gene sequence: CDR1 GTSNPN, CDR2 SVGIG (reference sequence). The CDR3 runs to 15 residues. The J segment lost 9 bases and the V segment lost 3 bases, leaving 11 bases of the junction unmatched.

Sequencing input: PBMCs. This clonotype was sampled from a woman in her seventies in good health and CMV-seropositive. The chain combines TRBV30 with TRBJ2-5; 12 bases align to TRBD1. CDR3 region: CAWRGTGGRREAQYF. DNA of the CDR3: TGTGCCTGGAGAGGGACAGGGGGCCGGCGGGAGGCCCAGTACTTC. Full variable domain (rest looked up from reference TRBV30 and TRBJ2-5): SQTIHQWPATLVQPVGSPLSLECTVEGTSNPNLYWYRQAAGRGLQLLFYSVGIGQISSEVPQNLSASRPQDRQFILSSKKLLLSDSGFYLCAWRGTGGRREAQYFGPGTRLLVL.